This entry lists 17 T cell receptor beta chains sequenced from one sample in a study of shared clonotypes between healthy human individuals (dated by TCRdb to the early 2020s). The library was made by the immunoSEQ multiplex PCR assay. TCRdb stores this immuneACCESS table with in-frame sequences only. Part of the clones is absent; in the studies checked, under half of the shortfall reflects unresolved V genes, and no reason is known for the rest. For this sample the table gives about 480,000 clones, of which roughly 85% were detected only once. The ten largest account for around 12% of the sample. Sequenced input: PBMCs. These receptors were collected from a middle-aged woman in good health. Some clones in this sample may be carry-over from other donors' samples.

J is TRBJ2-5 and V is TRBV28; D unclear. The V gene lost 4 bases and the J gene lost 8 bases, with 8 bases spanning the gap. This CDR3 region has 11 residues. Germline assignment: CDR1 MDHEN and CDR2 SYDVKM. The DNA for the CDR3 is TGTGCCAGCAGTTCCCCTCTTACCCAGTACTTC. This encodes CASSSPLTQYF.

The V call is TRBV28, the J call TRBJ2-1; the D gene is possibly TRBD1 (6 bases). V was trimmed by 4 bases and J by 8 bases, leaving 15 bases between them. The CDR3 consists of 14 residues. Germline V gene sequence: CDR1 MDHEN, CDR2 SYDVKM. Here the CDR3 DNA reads TGTGCCAGCAGTTCGGCACAGGGTTTCGATGAGCAGTTCTTC. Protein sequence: CASSSAQGFDEQFF. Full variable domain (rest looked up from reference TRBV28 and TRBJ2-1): DVKVTQSSRYLVKRTGEKVFLECVQDMDHENMFWYRQDPGLGLRLIYFSYDVKMKEKGDIPEGYSVSREKKERFSLILESASTNQTSMYLCASSSAQGFDEQFFGPGTRLTVL.

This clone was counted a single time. CDR3 sequence: CASSPWGGDQPQHF. The CDR3 region has the DNA TGTGCCAGCTCACCTTGGGGGGGTGATCAGCCCCAGCATTTT. The V and J genes are TRBV18 and TRBJ1-5; tentative D call: TRBD1 (5 bases). This CDR3 has 14 amino acids. Germline V gene data show CDR1 as KGHSH and CDR2 as LQKENI. V lost 3 bases to trimming and J lost 5 bases, with 11 bases between them.

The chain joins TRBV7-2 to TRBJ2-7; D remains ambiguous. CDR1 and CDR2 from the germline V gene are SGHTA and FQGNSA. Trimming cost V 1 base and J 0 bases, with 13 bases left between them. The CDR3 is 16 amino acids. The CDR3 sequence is CASSLVSLGSSYEQYF. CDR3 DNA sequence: TGTGCCAGCAGCTTAGTGTCTCTGGGCAGCTCCTACGAGCAGTACTTC.

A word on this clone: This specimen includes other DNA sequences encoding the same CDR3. The chain's CDR3 is CASSQVLAGGVDEQYF. The CDR3 coding sequence is TGTGCCAGCAGCCAAGTTCTAGCGGGAGGCGTGGACGAGCAGTACTTC. This chain uses TRBV14 with TRBJ2-7; 11 positions agree with TRBD2. J was trimmed by 5 bases and V by 1 base; bases with no gene match: 7. The CDR3 has 16 amino acids. Germline lookup yields CDR1 SGHDN and CDR2 FVKESK.

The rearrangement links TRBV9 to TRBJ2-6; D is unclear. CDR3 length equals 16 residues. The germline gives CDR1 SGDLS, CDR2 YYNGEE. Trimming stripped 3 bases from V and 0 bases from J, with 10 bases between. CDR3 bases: TGTGCCAGCAGCGCGACGGTAAGCTCTGGGGCCAACGTCCTGACTTTC. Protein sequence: CASSATVSSGANVLTF.

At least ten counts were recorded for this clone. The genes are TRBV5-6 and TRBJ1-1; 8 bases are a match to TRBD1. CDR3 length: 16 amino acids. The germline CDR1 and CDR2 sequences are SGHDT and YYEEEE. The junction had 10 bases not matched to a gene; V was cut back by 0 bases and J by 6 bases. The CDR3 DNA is TGTGCCAGCAGCTTGGCCTGGACAGGGCGGGGGGCTGAAGCTTTCTTT. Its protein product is CASSLAWTGRGAEAFF.

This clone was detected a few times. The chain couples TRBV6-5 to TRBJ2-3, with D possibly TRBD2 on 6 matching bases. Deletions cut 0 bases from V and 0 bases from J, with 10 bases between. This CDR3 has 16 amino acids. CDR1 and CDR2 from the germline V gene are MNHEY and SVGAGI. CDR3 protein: CASSYSFGSSTDTQYF. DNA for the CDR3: TGTGCCAGCAGTTACTCATTCGGGAGTAGCACAGATACGCAGTATTTT.

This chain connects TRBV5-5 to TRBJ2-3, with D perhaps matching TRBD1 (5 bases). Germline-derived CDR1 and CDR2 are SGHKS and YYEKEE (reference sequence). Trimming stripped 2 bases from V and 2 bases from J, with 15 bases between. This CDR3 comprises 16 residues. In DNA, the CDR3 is TGTGCCAGCAGCTTCGACAGCTCTCGACCCACAGATACGCAGTATTTT. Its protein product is CASSFDSSRPTDTQYF.

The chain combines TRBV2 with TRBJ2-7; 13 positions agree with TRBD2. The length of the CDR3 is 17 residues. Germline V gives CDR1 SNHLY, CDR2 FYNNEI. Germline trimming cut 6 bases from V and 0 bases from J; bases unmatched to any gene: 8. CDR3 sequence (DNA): TGTGCCAGCAGACCCTTCCGGACTAGCGGGAGCTCCTACGAGCAGTACTTC. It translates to CASRPFRTSGSSYEQYF.

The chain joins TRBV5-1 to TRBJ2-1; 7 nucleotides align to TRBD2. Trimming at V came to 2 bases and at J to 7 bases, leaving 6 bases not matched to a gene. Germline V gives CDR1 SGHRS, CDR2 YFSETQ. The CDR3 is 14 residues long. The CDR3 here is CASSFISGINEQFF. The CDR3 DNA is TGCGCCAGCAGCTTTATCAGCGGGATAAATGAGCAGTTCTTC.

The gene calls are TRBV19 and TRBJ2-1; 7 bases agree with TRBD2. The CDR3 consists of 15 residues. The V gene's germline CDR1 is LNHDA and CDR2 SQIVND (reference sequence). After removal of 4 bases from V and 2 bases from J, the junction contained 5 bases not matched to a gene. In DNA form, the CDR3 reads TGTGCCAGTAGTACTAGCGGAAAGCCCTACAATGAGCAGTTCTTC. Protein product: CASSTSGKPYNEQFF.

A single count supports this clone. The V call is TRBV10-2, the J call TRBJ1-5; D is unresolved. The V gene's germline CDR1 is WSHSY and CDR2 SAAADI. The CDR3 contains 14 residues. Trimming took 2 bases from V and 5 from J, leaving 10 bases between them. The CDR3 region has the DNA TGCGCCAGCAGTGAGCAGCCGAATTATCAGCCCCAGCATTTT. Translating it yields CASSEQPNYQPQHF.

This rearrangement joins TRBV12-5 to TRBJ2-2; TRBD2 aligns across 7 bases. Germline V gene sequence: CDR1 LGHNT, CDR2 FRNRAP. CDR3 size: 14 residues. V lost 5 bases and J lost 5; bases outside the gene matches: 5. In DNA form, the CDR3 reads TGTGCTAGTGGTGGCGGGGGTTCGACCGGGGAGCTGTTTTTT. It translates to CASGGGGSTGELFF.

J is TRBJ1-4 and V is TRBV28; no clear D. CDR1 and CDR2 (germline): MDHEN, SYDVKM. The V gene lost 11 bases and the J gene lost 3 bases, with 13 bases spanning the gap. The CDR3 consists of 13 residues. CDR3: CAALRAPNEKLFF. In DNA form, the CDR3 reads TGTGCCGCCCTGCGGGCGCCTAATGAAAAACTGTTTTTT.

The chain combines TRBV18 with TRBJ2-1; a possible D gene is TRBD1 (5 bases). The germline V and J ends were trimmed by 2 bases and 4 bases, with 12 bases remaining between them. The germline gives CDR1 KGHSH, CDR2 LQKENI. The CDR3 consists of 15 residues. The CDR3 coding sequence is TGTGCCAGCTCACCAGTGGACATCCGATACAATGAGCAGTTCTTC. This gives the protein CASSPVDIRYNEQFF. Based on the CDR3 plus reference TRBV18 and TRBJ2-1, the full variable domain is NAGVMQNPRHLVRRRGQEARLRCSPMKGHSHVYWYRQLPEEGLKFMVYLQKENIIDESGMPKERFSAEFPKEGPSILRIQQVVRGDSAAYFCASSPVDIRYNEQFFGPGTRLTVL.

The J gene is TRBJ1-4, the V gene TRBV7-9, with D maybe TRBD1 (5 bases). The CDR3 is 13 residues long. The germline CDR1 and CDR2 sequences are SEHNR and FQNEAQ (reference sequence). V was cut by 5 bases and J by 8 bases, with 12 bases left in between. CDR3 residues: CASSPRQKEKLFF. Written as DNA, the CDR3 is TGTGCCAGCAGCCCCCGACAGAAGGAAAAACTGTTTTTT. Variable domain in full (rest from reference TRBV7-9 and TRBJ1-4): DTGVSQNPRHKITKRGQNVTFRCDPISEHNRLYWYRQTLGQGPEFLTYFQNEAQLEKSRLLSDRFSAERPKGSFSTLEIQRTEQGDSAMYLCASSPRQKEKLFFGSGTQLSVL.